This entry lists 27 T cell receptor beta chains sequenced from one sample in a study of CD8+CD57+ T cells in acquired aplastic anemia. According to the study, genomic DNA was the template for TCR beta VDJ and CDR3 profiling. TCRdb reprocessed the reads via MiXCR and lists one record per CDR3 protein. The sample includes about 160,000 distinct CDR3 sequences, about half of them seen just once. Patients who underwent sequencing had shown CD8+CD57+ cell expansion by flow cytometry. The sample consisted of sorted CD4+, CD8+, or CD8+CD57+ T cells (not recorded which) from PBMCs. The receptors originated from a human donor with aplastic anemia.

This clonotype has ten or more counts. The rearrangement links TRBV27 to TRBJ1-6; TRBD1 is a possible D gene (6 bases). Germline CDR1 reads MNHEY; CDR2 reads SMNVEV (reference sequence). V was cut by 6 bases and J by 7 bases, with 16 bases left in between. The CDR3 covers 15 residues. The chain's CDR3 is CASSRGGAGNSPLHF. CDR3 DNA: TGTGCCAGCAGCCGGGGGGGGGCCGGGAATTCACCCCTCCACTTT.

This clonotype was seen many times. The rearrangement joins TRBV11-1 to TRBJ2-2, with 8 positions matching TRBD2. The V gene's germline CDR1 is SGHAT and CDR2 FQDESV (reference sequence). CDR3 length: 15 residues. V lost 0 bases, J lost 6 bases, and 3 bases stayed unmatched. The CDR3 here is CASSLARGGAGELFF. CDR3 nucleotides: TGTGCCAGCAGCTTAGCCCGGGGGGGAGCCGGGGAGCTGTTTTTT. Full variable domain (outside the CDR3, taken from reference TRBV11-1 and TRBJ2-2): EAEVAQSPRYKITEKSQAVAFWCDPISGHATLYWYRQILGQGPELLVQFQDESVVDDSQLPKDRFSAERLKGVDSTLKIQPAELGDSAMYLCASSLARGGAGELFFGEGSRLTVL.

For this clonotype: A much larger clone differs from this one at a single base, so this may be a read error. The V gene is TRBV14, the J gene TRBJ2-2; possibly TRBD2 for D (6 bases). Germline CDR1 is SGHDN and CDR2 is FVKESK. CDR3 length equals 15 residues. Trimming cost V 4 bases and J 5 bases, with 14 bases left between them. The CDR3 DNA reads as TGTGCCAGCAGCCCATGGCGGGGCGAAACCGGGGAGCTGTTTTTT. As protein: CASSPWRGETGELFF. Combining the CDR3 with reference TRBV14 and TRBJ2-2 gives the whole variable domain EAGVTQFPSHSVIEKGQTVTLRCDPISGHDNLYWYRRVMGKEIKFLLHFVKESKQDESGMPNNRFLAERTGGTYSTLKVQPAELEDSGVYFCASSPWRGETGELFFGEGSRLTVL.

In the case of this clonotype: At one boundary the junction diverges from the germline segment, which might be a read error. V gene TRBV10-3 combines with J gene TRBJ1-3; no clear D. The CDR3 has 15 amino acids. Germline CDR1 ENHRY, CDR2 SYGVKD. The CDR3 loop is CAVSVGASSGNTIYF. The CDR3 nucleotides are TGTGCCGTCAGTGTAGGTGCGAGCTCTGGGAACACCATATATTTT.

This clonotype was counted between two and nine times. This chain links TRBV4-2 with TRBJ1-2; D uncertain. V dropped 0 bases and J dropped 1 base, with 21 bases sitting between them. The germline gives CDR1 LGHNA, CDR2 YNFKEQ. The CDR3 spans 19 residues. The CDR3 DNA follows: TGTGCCAGCAGCCAAGAAGGGAGATTCTCAGGCGGCTTTAACTATGGCTACACCTTC. Amino acids: CASSQEGRFSGGFNYGYTF.

This clonotype came up once. The gene calls are TRBV20-1 and TRBJ2-7; 9 nucleotides match TRBD2. CDR3 length: 15 amino acids. Looked up from germline, CDR1 is DFQATT and CDR2 is SNEGSKA (reference sequence). V was clipped by 1 base and J by 5 bases; unmatched bases: 9. CDR3 coding DNA: TGCAGTGCTAGAGTGGGCGGGAGGGCGCAAGACGAGCAGTACTTC. This translates into CSARVGGRAQDEQYF.

CDR3: CAISWGTVNTEAFF. The DNA of the CDR3 is TGTGCCATCAGCTGGGGGACGGTGAACACTGAAGCTTTCTTT. This chain links TRBV10-3 with TRBJ1-1; TRBD1 is a possible D gene (5 bases). This CDR3 is built from 14 residues. CDR1 is ENHRY and CDR2 is SYGVKD in the germline V gene. V shed 6 bases and J shed 0 bases, with 11 bases lying between them.

This clonotype was counted between two and nine times. The V gene is TRBV15, the J gene TRBJ1-5; TRBD1 matches 10 bases. Germline trimming cut 1 base from V and 6 bases from J; bases unmatched to any gene: 6. The CDR3 loop spans 16 amino acids. The germline V gene has CDR1 LNHNV and CDR2 YYDKDF (reference sequence). The CDR3 DNA reads as TGTGCCACCAGCAGAGCCGGGACAGGGGTCGGTCAGCCCCAGCATTTT. Protein sequence: CATSRAGTGVGQPQHF. Combining the CDR3 with reference TRBV15 and TRBJ1-5 gives the whole variable domain DAMVIQNPRYQVTQFGKPVTLSCSQTLNHNVMYWYQQKSSQAPKLLFHYYDKDFNNEADTPDNFQSRRPNTSFCFLDIRSPGLGDTAMYLCATSRAGTGVGQPQHFGDGTRLSIL.

This clonotype was counted ten times or more. The chain carries TRBV10-3 and TRBJ1-5; D unclear. This CDR3 region has 15 residues. Looked up from germline, CDR1 is ENHRY and CDR2 is SYGVKD. V was shortened by 3 bases and J by 0 bases, with 9 bases between the two germline ends. CDR3 nucleotide sequence: TGTGCCATCAGTGACGAGGGTATTAGCAATCAGCCCCAGCATTTT. Translation gives CAISDEGISNQPQHF.

This chain uses TRBV29-1 with TRBJ1-2, with 10 bases aligning to TRBD1. Trimming took 5 bases from V and 2 from J; bases not matched to a gene: 2. The CDR3 has 13 amino acids. CDR1 and CDR2 (germline): SQVTM, ANQGSEA. This CDR3 reads CSVPGQGNYGYTF. As DNA, the CDR3 is TGCAGCGTTCCGGGACAGGGGAACTATGGCTACACCTTC.

The chain joins TRBV10-3 to TRBJ1-6, with a tentative D call TRBD1 (5 bases). The germline V gene has CDR1 ENHRY and CDR2 SYGVKD. The CDR3 consists of 13 residues. V lost 10 bases to trimming and J lost 7 bases, with 14 bases between them. The CDR3 region is CASCGDGNSPLHF. The CDR3 DNA reads as TGTGCCAGCTGTGGGGACGGAAATTCACCCCTCCACTTT.

As to this clonotype: The germline gene is not matched at one end of the junction; a read error may be the cause. The DNA of the CDR3 is TGTGCCAGCAGGTCCGGGACAGGGGCGAACACTAAAGCTTTCTTT. This sequence encodes CASRSGTGANTKAFF. This sequence joins TRBV6-1 and TRBJ1-1; 10 positions match TRBD1. Germline values: CDR1 MNHNS, CDR2 SASEGT. The CDR3 spans 15 residues.

For this clonotype: A much more abundant neighbour one base away suggests this may be a read error. The J gene is TRBJ1-2, the V gene TRBV4-1; no firm D call. Trimming cost V 1 base and J 3 bases, with 12 bases left between them. The CDR3 runs 15 residues. Germline V gene sequence: CDR1 MGHRA, CDR2 YSYEKL. The CDR3 DNA reads TGCGCCAGCAGCCAAGTATTCGTGGCTGACTATGGCTACACCTTC. It encodes CASSQVFVADYGYTF.

This clonotype was counted ten times or more. V and J are TRBV20-1 and TRBJ2-5, with D perhaps assigned TRBD1 or TRBD2 (5 bases each). V was cut by 1 base and J by 3 bases, with 9 bases left in between. There are 13 residues in the CDR3. Per the germline V gene, CDR1 is DFQATT and CDR2 is SNEGSKA (reference sequence). Here the CDR3 DNA reads TGCAGTGCTAGAGGGGACGGTGAAGAGACCCAGTACTTC. The encoded protein is CSARGDGEETQYF.

The sample holds many counts of this clonotype. The chain uses TRBV5-1 and TRBJ2-2, with D possibly being TRBD1 (6 bases). V lost 0 bases, J lost 4 bases, and 19 bases lay in between. The CDR3 totals 18 residues. CDR1 is SGHRS and CDR2 is YFSETQ in the germline V gene. The CDR3 reads CASSLDPHRDRITGELFF. CDR3 sequence (DNA): TGCGCCAGCAGCTTGGACCCCCACAGGGATCGGATCACCGGGGAGCTGTTTTTT.

This clonotype was seen a handful of times. V usage is TRBV29-1 and J usage is TRBJ1-1; D may be TRBD1 (5 bases). Germline CDR1 and CDR2: SQVTM and ANQGSEA. V lost 7 bases and J lost 6, with 12 bases in between. This CDR3 spans 11 amino acids. The CDR3 nucleotides read TGCAGCGACTTCCGGGGGTCTGAAGCTTTCTTT. Residues: CSDFRGSEAFF.

This clonotype appeared many times. V usage is TRBV19 and J usage is TRBJ2-1; 9 nucleotides align to TRBD1. J gave up 8 bases and V 6 bases, and 5 bases lay outside the gene matches. Germline V gene lookup returns CDR1 LNHDA and CDR2 SQIVND (reference sequence). The CDR3 has 13 residues. The CDR3 loop reads CASSQTGGDEQFF. CDR3 sequence (DNA): TGTGCCAGTAGCCAAACAGGGGGCGATGAGCAGTTCTTC.

This clonotype showed up many times. The chain uses TRBV20-1 and TRBJ2-5, with D perhaps given as TRBD1 or TRBD2 (6 bases each). The CDR3 covers 15 residues. With 2 bases removed from V and 0 bases from J, the gap between germline ends came to 13 bases. Germline V gene data show CDR1 as DFQATT and CDR2 as SNEGSKA (reference sequence). CDR3 nucleotides: TGCAGTGCTAGACCCCGGGGGCGCGACCAAGAGACCCAGTACTTC. Its translation: CSARPRGRDQETQYF.

The chain is built from TRBV29-1 and TRBJ2-7; 9 bases are shared with TRBD2. In germline, CDR1 is SQVTM, CDR2 ANQGSEA. Trimming at V came to 4 bases and at J to 7 bases, leaving 2 bases not matched to a gene. This CDR3 has 11 amino acids. CDR3 nucleotide sequence: TGCAGCGTTGGAAGCGGGGGGGAGCAGTACTTC. It translates to CSVGSGGEQYF.

This clonotype came up a few times. This could be a read error, since a much larger clone is one nucleotide away. The V call is TRBV2, the J call TRBJ1-1; D perhaps matches TRBD1 (5 bases). Germline CDR1 and CDR2: SNHLY and FYNNEI. V lost 8 bases, J lost 1 base, and 20 bases lay in between. This CDR3 contains 16 residues. CDR3 residues: CASRRDGVGGNTEAFF. The DNA for the CDR3 is TGTGCCAGCCGCCGGGACGGGGTCGGAGGGAACACTGAAGCTTTCTTT.

This clonotype was counted only a few times. One end of the junction does not line up with germline, which may come from a read error. The gene calls are TRBV24-1 and TRBJ2-1, with TRBD2 matching over 12 bases. Per the germline V gene, CDR1 is KGHDR and CDR2 is SFDVKD. The CDR3 runs to 15 residues. CDR3 nucleotides: TGTGCCATCAGTGGGCTAGCGGGGGGGCGGGATGAGCAGTTCTTC. It is translated as CAISGLAGGRDEQFF.

This clonotype was picked up many times. This chain links TRBV5-6 with TRBJ2-3; D is unresolved. Between the trimmed V and J ends, which lost 4 bases and 1 base, there was a span of 13 bases. Germline CDR1 reads SGHDT; CDR2 reads YYEEEE. The CDR3 consists of 15 residues. CDR3 DNA sequence: TGTGCCAGCAGCGGACGCTTGACTGGCACAGATACGCAGTATTTT. Translation: CASSGRLTGTDTQYF.

The chain links TRBV15 to TRBJ1-5; no reliable D call. Deletions cut 3 bases from V and 5 bases from J, with 5 bases between. This CDR3 comprises 12 residues. Germline V lookup: CDR1 LNHNV, CDR2 YYDKDF (reference sequence). DNA for the CDR3: TGTGCCACCAGCAGTCTTTATCAGCCCCAGCATTTT. As protein: CATSSLYQPQHF.

In its sample, this clonotype was seen many times. This sequence joins TRBV7-4 and TRBJ2-1, with 8 bases lining up with TRBD2. The CDR3 contains 13 residues. With 10 bases clipped from V and 8 bases from J, the junction kept 10 bases outside the gene matches. From germline, CDR1 is SGHVT and CDR2 SQSDAQ. CDR3 coding DNA: TGTGCCACCCCGGGGGGGCGAAGCGATGAGCAGTTCTTC. The encoded protein is CATPGGRSDEQFF.

Turning to this clonotype: This may arise from a read error, as a much more abundant clone is one base away. The V gene is TRBV11-1, the J gene TRBJ2-7; 11 bases are a match to TRBD1. The germline V gene has CDR1 SGHAT and CDR2 FQDESV (reference sequence). The CDR3 has 14 amino acids. The ends lost 5 bases at V and 4 bases at J; junction bases unmatched: 4. CDR3: CASSKGQGGYEQYV. CDR3 DNA sequence: TGTGCCAGCAGCAAGGGACAGGGGGGTTACGAGCAGTACGTC.

This rearrangement joins TRBV5-6 to TRBJ2-3; 8 nucleotides line up with TRBD2. V dropped 5 bases and J dropped 2; count of bases not matched to a gene: 7. The CDR3 has 15 residues. The V gene's germline CDR1 is SGHDT and CDR2 YYEEEE. DNA for the CDR3: TGTGCCAGCAGTGCCCTAGCGGGCTACACAGATACGCAGTATTTT. Its translation: CASSALAGYTDTQYF.

This chain links TRBV19 with TRBJ2-1; 10 bases fit TRBD2. From germline, CDR1 is LNHDA and CDR2 SQIVND (reference sequence). The CDR3 has 13 amino acids. Trimming at V came to 8 bases and at J to 7 bases, leaving 5 bases not matched to a gene. The CDR3 DNA reads as TGTGCCAGTCAGCGGGGGGGCCTGAATGAGCAGTTCTTC. This gives the protein CASQRGGLNEQFF.